A selection of T cell receptor beta chains follows, all from one sample in a study of T cell repertoires in cytomegalovirus infection. TCRdb reprocessed the reads via MiXCR and lists one record per CDR3 protein. The table lists hundreds of thousands of distinct CDR3 sequences, 30% to 40% of them singletons, with roughly 16% in the top ten. These receptors have no known antigen. The source was cultured PBMCs, collected from culture after CMV antigen stimulation. The receptors shown here come from a human donor in good health (CMV status not recorded). Some clones in this sample may be carry-over from other donors' samples. CDR3s include the opening cysteine and the closing phenylalanine or tryptophan. A D gene is named only where the DNA matches it firmly. Size is omitted from some rows. Given values are once, few, many or a class for expanded clones.

TRBJ2-6	TRBV12-3/TRBV12-4	-	-	CASTQWSGANVLTF	TGTGCCAGCACCCAGTGGTCTGGGGCCAACGTCCTGACTTTC
TRBJ1-1	TRBV27	-	-	CASSLYLPGTTEAFF	TGTGCCAGCAGTTTATACCTTCCCGGGACAACTGAAGCTTTCTTT
TRBJ2-1	TRBV28	TRBD2	-	CASSLRTSGRRGNEQFF	TGTGCCAGCAGTCTTCGGACTAGCGGGAGGAGGGGCAATGAGCAGTTCTTC
TRBJ2-5	TRBV6-5	-	-	CASNGGLGLGTQYF	TGTGCCAGCAACGGAGGGTTGGGTTTGGGGACCCAGTACTTC
TRBJ2-7	TRBV7-2	-	-	CASSFKRGDHEQYF	TGTGCCAGCAGCTTTAAGAGGGGTGATCACGAGCAGTACTTC
TRBJ1-5	TRBV7-8	-	-	CAISPGPDQPQHF	TGTGCCATTTCCCCGGGCCCCGATCAGCCCCAGCATTTT
TRBJ2-7	TRBV4-3	-	-	CASSQVRETYEQYF	TGCGCCAGCAGCCAAGTTCGGGAGACGTACGAGCAGTACTTC
TRBJ2-2	TRBV7-9	-	few	CAVWGNTGELFF	TGTGCGGTATGGGGGAACACCGGGGAGCTGTTTTTT
TRBJ2-1	TRBV7-2	-	many	CASRYPGGSSYNEQFF	TGTGCCAGCAGGTATCCGGGGGGCAGCTCCTACAATGAGCAGTTCTTC
TRBJ2-7	TRBV19	-	-	CASSIRPALMGWWDEQYF	TGTGCCAGTAGTATTCGGCCGGCTTTGATGGGCTGGTGGGACGAGCAGTACTTC
TRBJ2-1	TRBV5-5	-	-	CARAGPPSYNEQFF	TGTGCCAGAGCTGGACCGCCCTCCTACAATGAGCAGTTCTTC
TRBJ2-1	TRBV28	TRBD2	-	CASSFVRQRDSNEQFF	TGTGCCAGCAGTTTCGTTCGACAGCGGGATTCCAATGAGCAGTTCTTC
TRBJ2-5	TRBV6-5	-	few	CASSNDPWGQETQYF	TGTGCCAGCAGTAACGACCCTTGGGGCCAAGAGACCCAGTACTTC
TRBJ2-3	TRBV6-5	-	-	CASSFGQAYSTDTQYF	TGTGCCAGCAGTTTCGGCCAAGCCTACAGCACAGATACGCAGTATTTT
TRBJ2-3	TRBV24-1	-	-	CATSGGTDTQYF	TGTGCCACCAGTGGGGGAACAGATACGCAGTATTTT
TRBJ1-2	TRBV4-3	-	few	CASSQDPQGYGYTF	TGCGCCAGCAGCCAAGACCCCCAAGGCTATGGCTACACCTTC
TRBJ1-4	TRBV7-9	TRBD1	many	CASSSLDRGEEKLFF	TGTGCCAGCAGCTCCTTAGACAGGGGAGAGGAAAAACTGTTTTTT
TRBJ2-1	TRBV28	-	-	CASSRTEQFF	TGTGCCAGCTCTAGGACCGAGCAGTTCTTC
TRBJ2-5	TRBV6-5	-	few	CASSNSGVGRETQYF	TGTGCCAGCAGTAATAGCGGAGTCGGGAGAGAGACCCAGTACTTC
TRBJ2-4	TRBV6-6	-	few	CASSYGRGNIQYF	TGTGCCAGCAGTTACGGCAGGGGAAACATTCAGTACTTC
TRBJ1-3	TRBV4-1	-	many	CASSQDGGRNTIYF	TGCGCCAGCAGCCAAGACGGGGGAAGAAACACCATATATTTT
TRBJ2-2	TRBV6-2/TRBV6-3	TRBD2	-	CASSPLAGGHTGELFF	TGTGCCAGCAGTCCACTAGCGGGAGGACACACCGGGGAGCTGTTTTTT
TRBJ1-3	TRBV18	-	-	CASSPTGSLSSGNTIYF	TGTGCCAGCTCACCGACCGGGTCTCTGAGCTCTGGAAACACCATATATTTT
TRBJ2-1	TRBV4-3	-	-	CASSPGPHAGNEQFF	TGCGCCAGCAGCCCAGGACCTCATGCGGGAAATGAGCAGTTCTTC
TRBJ2-1	TRBV2	TRBD2	-	CASGGRVSYEQFF	TGTGCCAGCGGCGGGAGGGTTTCCTATGAGCAGTTCTTC
TRBJ2-1	TRBV11-2	TRBD2	-	CASTPGHGTSLYNEQFF	TGTGCCAGCACCCCCGGTCATGGGACTAGCTTATACAATGAGCAGTTCTTC
TRBJ2-1	TRBV7-8	-	-	CASSHRPPHDSVSHEQFF	TGTGCCAGCAGCCATAGACCCCCGCATGACTCGGTCTCCCATGAGCAGTTCTTC
TRBJ2-1	TRBV19	-	-	CASSGGPNNEQFF	TGTGCCAGTAGTGGGGGACCCAACAATGAGCAGTTCTTC
TRBJ2-1	TRBV9	TRBD2	-	CASSVELSGGNNEQFF	TGTGCCAGCAGCGTAGAGTTGAGCGGGGGAAACAATGAGCAGTTCTTC
TRBJ2-7	TRBV4-2	-	few	CASSQRAGTPPSEQYF	TGTGCCAGCAGCCAACGGGCCGGGACGCCCCCCTCCGAGCAGTACTTC
TRBJ2-7	TRBV4-1	-	-	CASSRYPGSYEQYF	TGCGCCAGCAGCCGCTACCCGGGCTCCTACGAGCAGTACTTC
TRBJ1-6	TRBV18	-	-	CASSSASSYNSPLHF	TGTGCCAGCTCTTCGGCGAGCTCCTATAATTCACCCCTCCACTTT
TRBJ2-5	TRBV29-1	-	-	CSVGSSETQYF	TGCAGCGTTGGTAGCTCTGAGACCCAGTACTTC
TRBJ1-1	TRBV19	-	-	CASSIRLNTEAFF	TGTGCCAGTAGTATTAGGCTGAACACTGAAGCTTTCTTT
TRBJ2-3	TRBV28	-	-	CASSPGGGTQYF	TGTGCCAGCAGCCCAGGGGGGGGTACGCAGTATTTT
TRBJ2-4	TRBV5-6	-	-	CASGIGYRRWEAKNIQYF	TGTGCCAGCGGAATTGGGTACAGACGCTGGGAAGCCAAAAACATTCAGTACTTC
TRBJ2-5	TRBV7-2	TRBD1	many	CASSHPPTGLETQYF	TGTGCCAGCAGCCACCCTCCGACAGGGTTGGAGACCCAGTACTTC
TRBJ2-5	TRBV12-3/TRBV12-4	TRBD1	-	CASSPGTGGPETQYF	TGTGCCAGCAGCCCCGGGACAGGGGGTCCAGAGACCCAGTACTTC
TRBJ2-1	TRBV6-5	TRBD1	few	CASSKLPGQGIHLDNEQFF	TGTGCCAGCAGCAAACTACCGGGACAGGGTATTCACCTTGACAATGAGCAGTTCTTC
TRBJ1-3	TRBV19	-	-	CASHYEGFYGNTIYF	TGTGCCAGTCACTATGAGGGGTTTTACGGAAACACCATATATTTT
TRBJ2-3	TRBV5-4	-	few	CASSLERGAEKQYF	TGTGCCAGCAGCTTGGAACGGGGGGCCGAGAAGCAGTATTTT